The 21 T cell receptor beta chains in this list originate from one sample, sequenced in a study of T-cell reconstitution after alpha-beta-depleted transplantation in children. Using unique molecular identifiers, the investigators prepared the TCRbeta library. TCRdb ran MiXCR on the PCR reads and lists one entry per CDR3 protein. This table has about 980,000 distinct CDR3 sequences, 25% to 30% appearing once. The material was PBMCs, mostly from graft donor cells, obtained 360 days after TCRalphabeta/CD19-depleted stem cell transplant. These receptors were obtained from a boy less than two years old who had a stem cell transplant for SCID, so the T cells may come from the graft donor.

V usage is TRBV4-3 and J usage is TRBJ2-3; tentative D call: TRBD1 (6 bases). Germline V CDR1 and CDR2: LGHNA, YSLEER. V lost 5 bases and J 5 bases, leaving 17 bases between the germline ends. The CDR3 spans 15 residues. The chain's CDR3 is CASSGIWGQGDTQYF. Here the CDR3 DNA reads TGCGCCAGCAGCGGCATTTGGGGGCAGGGAGATACGCAGTATTTT.

This chain links TRBV7-9 with TRBJ1-1; D unclear. V shed 0 bases and J shed 7 bases, with 9 bases lying between them. The CDR3 is made up of 13 amino acids. Germline V gene data show CDR1 as SEHNR and CDR2 as FQNEAQ (reference sequence). The CDR3 protein is CASSLARRVEAFF. CDR3 sequence (DNA): TGTGCCAGCAGCTTAGCCCGCCGGGTTGAAGCTTTCTTT.

A few counts support this clonotype. The gene calls are TRBV5-1 and TRBJ2-7; D may be TRBD1 (6 bases). V dropped 2 bases and J dropped 2 bases, with 14 bases sitting between them. This CDR3 is 15 amino acids long. Germline V lookup: CDR1 SGHRS, CDR2 YFSETQ. CDR3 in amino acids: CASSLTVQGPYEQYF. The CDR3 nucleotides are TGCGCCAGCAGCTTAACGGTGCAGGGGCCCTACGAGCAGTACTTC.

This chain uses TRBV15 with TRBJ1-1; 9 positions agree with TRBD1. V gave up 7 bases and J gave up 0 bases; unmatched junction bases: 3. The germline V gene encodes CDR1 LNHNV and CDR2 YYDKDF (reference sequence). CDR3 length: 14 residues. The DNA of the CDR3 is TGTGCCACCACCTACAGGGGGCTGAACACTGAAGCTTTCTTT. Amino acids: CATTYRGLNTEAFF.

The chain uses TRBV7-8 and TRBJ2-1; 8 bases fit TRBD2. Germline CDR1 SGHVS, CDR2 FQNEAQ. J lost 3 bases, V lost 3 bases, and 4 bases had no gene match. CDR3 length equals 15 residues. This chain's CDR3 is CASSFSSGGYNEQFF. CDR3 DNA sequence: TGTGCCAGCAGCTTTTCCAGCGGGGGCTACAATGAGCAGTTCTTC.

This clonotype was detected a few times. The genes are TRBV12-3 or TRBV12-4 and TRBJ2-7; possible D gene TRBD1, 5 bases. Trimming shortened V by 5 bases and J by 0 bases, and 14 bases separated the two germline ends. This CDR3 contains 15 residues. This CDR3 reads CASSPPEQASYEQYF. Written as DNA, the CDR3 is TGTGCCAGCAGTCCCCCGGAACAGGCCTCCTACGAGCAGTACTTC.

This clonotype was recorded at least ten times. The chain couples TRBV7-2 to TRBJ2-5; 9 nucleotides agree with TRBD1. CDR1 is SGHTA and CDR2 is FQGNSA in the germline V gene. V shed 4 bases and J 1 base; nucleotides not matched to a gene: 1. The CDR3 has 14 amino acids. The CDR3 spells CASSSDRGQETQYF. DNA for the CDR3: TGTGCCAGCAGCTCGGACAGGGGCCAAGAGACCCAGTACTTC.

The V gene is TRBV12-3 or TRBV12-4, the J gene TRBJ2-7, with D hard to call. The CDR3 runs 17 residues. Trimming took off 3 bases at V and 2 bases at J, with 20 bases between the two ends. DNA for the CDR3: TGTGCCAGCAGTTTCGGCTACGTCGCCCTACTTCCCTACGAGCAGTACTTC. It yields the protein CASSFGYVALLPYEQYF.

This clonotype was detected ten times or more. The gene calls are TRBV29-1 and TRBJ2-6, with 9 bases aligning to TRBD1. Losses at the gene ends were 7 bases for V and 0 bases for J; bases not matched to a gene: 4. CDR3 size: 15 residues. Germline V gene sequence: CDR1 SQVTM, CDR2 ANQGSEA. The CDR3 reads CSAGTGNSGANVLTF. The CDR3 nucleotides read TGCAGCGCAGGGACAGGGAACTCTGGGGCCAACGTCCTGACTTTC.

The chain is built from TRBV2 and TRBJ2-7, with 7 bases identical to TRBD1. CDR3 length equals 19 residues. Germline V lookup: CDR1 SNHLY, CDR2 FYNNEI. Unmatched junction bases numbered 23, after V lost 7 bases and J lost 2 bases. For the CDR3, the DNA is TGTGCCAGCACCCCACCCGGGACAGAAACCCCATTGCCGACCTACGAGCAGTACTTC. It is translated as CASTPPGTETPLPTYEQYF.

The chain links TRBV12-3 or TRBV12-4 to TRBJ1-1; TRBD1 might be the D (6 bases). V was trimmed by 6 bases and J by 4 bases, leaving 15 bases between them. CDR3 length: 14 amino acids. Here the CDR3 reads CASSGAQGPTEAFF. CDR3 nucleotide sequence: TGTGCCAGCAGCGGCGCCCAGGGGCCCACTGAAGCTTTCTTT.

The sample holds a few counts of this clonotype. This chain joins TRBV7-2 and TRBJ2-3; 11 nucleotides line up with TRBD2. Germline lookup yields CDR1 SGHTA and CDR2 FQGNSA. Unmatched junction bases numbered 10, after V lost 1 base and J lost 1 base. The CDR3 has 19 amino acids. The chain's CDR3 is CASSLGPQLAGARTDTQYF. CDR3 sequence (DNA): TGTGCCAGCAGCTTAGGGCCCCAACTAGCGGGGGCTCGCACAGATACGCAGTATTTT.

The chain carries TRBV29-1 and TRBJ2-1; D might be TRBD1 (6 bases). Trimming took off 6 bases at V and 12 bases at J, with 15 bases between the two ends. There are 11 residues in the CDR3. CDR1 is SQVTM, CDR2 ANQGSEA, per germline. The DNA of the CDR3 is TGCAGCGTCGTCCAGGGGCTGGCGCAGTTCTTC. This codes for CSVVQGLAQFF.

This chain joins TRBV5-1 and TRBJ2-3; 9 bases fit TRBD2. This CDR3 has 17 residues. The germline gives CDR1 SGHRS, CDR2 YFSETQ. The V gene end was trimmed by 0 bases and the J gene end by 2 bases; junction bases not matched to a gene: 7. CDR3 protein: CASSLALAGDPTDTQYF. The CDR3 DNA sequence: TGCGCCAGCAGCTTGGCATTAGCGGGGGACCCCACAGATACGCAGTATTTT.

This sequence joins TRBV4-1 and TRBJ2-1; a possible D gene is TRBD1 (6 bases). The CDR3 length is 16 residues. V was trimmed by 1 base and J by 6 bases, leaving 16 bases between them. Germline loops: CDR1 MGHRA, CDR2 YSYEKL. The chain's CDR3 is CASSQGSQGIRNEQFF. CDR3 in DNA: TGCGCCAGCAGCCAAGGTTCACAGGGAATACGCAATGAGCAGTTCTTC.

This clonotype was picked up a small number of times. The chain has TRBV29-1 and TRBJ2-2, with D perhaps matching TRBD2 (7 bases). V lost 5 bases and J lost 1, with 14 bases in between. Germline lookup yields CDR1 SQVTM and CDR2 ANQGSEA. CDR3 length: 15 residues. CDR3 nucleotide sequence: TGCAGCGTTAAGGGGGAGCGGGGGAACACCGGGGAGCTGTTTTTT. The encoded protein is CSVKGERGNTGELFF.

The rearrangement uses TRBV2 and TRBJ2-3; D is perhaps TRBD1 or TRBD2 (5 bases each). CDR3 length: 14 residues. The V end lost 4 bases, the J end lost 3 bases, and 11 bases lay between the germline ends. Germline V CDR1 and CDR2: SNHLY, FYNNEI. CDR3 loop: CASSVGRTTDTQYF. CDR3 coding DNA: TGTGCCAGCAGTGTGGGGCGGACTACAGATACGCAGTATTTT.

This clonotype was recorded a few times. The J gene is TRBJ1-1, the V gene TRBV29-1, with TRBD1 identical over 11 bases. Trimming at V came to 2 bases and at J to 4 bases, leaving 3 bases not matched to a gene. The germline gives CDR1 SQVTM, CDR2 ANQGSEA. The CDR3 consists of 14 residues. CDR3 residues: CSVEKGTGGTEAFF. Written as DNA, the CDR3 is TGCAGCGTTGAAAAGGGGACAGGGGGCACTGAAGCTTTCTTT.

The chain is built from TRBV5-1 and TRBJ2-1, with 8 bases that match TRBD2. The V segment lost 1 base and the J segment 7 bases; nucleotides outside the gene matches: 13. Germline CDR1 SGHRS, CDR2 YFSETQ. The CDR3 extends over 17 amino acids. This CDR3 reads CASSLHLRAGALNEQFF. In DNA, the CDR3 is TGCGCCAGCAGCTTGCATCTACGAGCGGGGGCCCTGAATGAGCAGTTCTTC.

The V and J genes are TRBV5-1 and TRBJ2-3, with a weak D call TRBD1 (7 bases). The germline gives CDR1 SGHRS, CDR2 YFSETQ. The germline V and J ends were trimmed by 4 bases and 1 base, with 19 bases remaining between them. The CDR3 has 17 amino acids. This chain's CDR3 is CASSPGGTGLGTDTQYF. CDR3 bases: TGCGCCAGCAGCCCAGGGGGGACGGGATTAGGCACAGATACGCAGTATTTT. The full variable domain, rest sourced from reference TRBV5-1 and TRBJ2-3, is KAGVTQTPRYLIKTRGQQVTLSCSPISGHRSVSWYQQTPGQGLQFLFEYFSETQRNKGNFPGRFSGRQFSNSRSEMNVSTLELGDSALYLCASSPGGTGLGTDTQYFGPGTRLTVL.

This clonotype was observed a few times. This chain uses TRBV4-1 with TRBJ2-1; TRBD2 matches at 7 bases. This CDR3 spans 17 amino acids. V lost 4 bases to trimming and J lost 1 base; unmatched junction nucleotides: 10. Looked up from germline, CDR1 is MGHRA and CDR2 is YSYEKL. CDR3 in amino acids: CASSREGSSLSYNEQFF. The CDR3 bases are TGCGCCAGCAGCCGGGAGGGGTCGTCGTTGTCCTACAATGAGCAGTTCTTC.